These T cell receptor beta chains were read from a single sample in a study of T cell responses to AZD1222 COVID-19 vaccine. Assay used: immunoSEQ multiplex PCR; TCRdb lists only in-frame clones, some missing. Here the sample spans some 170,000 clones, about 90% being singletons. The material was peripheral blood, obtained 28 days after the second dose of the MenACWY control vaccine. Receptors were obtained from an adult who received the MenACWY meningococcal vaccine as a control. Both conserved end residues are part of each CDR3. Fields, in order: J gene, D gene, clone size, V gene, CDR3 protein, CDR3 DNA. The D gene is left open where the match is weak. Clone size appears in some rows only: once, few, many, or a class for an expanded clone.

J: TRBJ2-4; D: TRBD1; size: -; V: TRBV7-6; CDR3: CASSPGQGRIQYF; DNA: TGTGCCAGCAGCCCGGGACAGGGGCGGATTCAGTACTTC
J: TRBJ1-5; D: -; size: -; V: TRBV27; CDR3: CASSTQLPSNQPQHF; DNA: TGTGCCAGCAGTACTCAGCTCCCTAGCAATCAGCCCCAGCATTTT
J: TRBJ1-1; D: -; size: -; V: TRBV12-3/TRBV12-4; CDR3: CASRKPEIEAFF; DNA: TGTGCCAGCCGCAAGCCGGAGATTGAAGCTTTCTTT
J: TRBJ1-6; D: -; size: -; V: TRBV6-5; CDR3: CASSSLESPLHF; DNA: TGTGCCAGCAGTTCTTTAGAGTCACCCCTCCACTTT
J: TRBJ1-5; D: -; size: -; V: TRBV3-1/TRBV3-2; CDR3: CASSPDTVNQPQHF; DNA: TGTGCCAGCAGCCCAGACACCGTAAATCAGCCCCAGCATTTT
J: TRBJ1-4; D: -; size: -; V: TRBV28; CDR3: CASDNTEEKLFF; DNA: TGTGCCAGTGACAATACGGAGGAAAAACTGTTTTTT
J: TRBJ2-2; D: -; size: -; V: TRBV5-4; CDR3: CASSPNVASNTGELFF; DNA: TGTGCCAGCAGCCCCAATGTGGCATCTAACACCGGGGAGCTGTTTTTT
J: TRBJ2-1; D: TRBD2; size: -; V: TRBV6-2/TRBV6-3; CDR3: CASSSGTSGRLYEQFF; DNA: TGTGCCAGCAGTTCCGGGACTAGCGGGAGGTTGTATGAGCAGTTCTTC
J: TRBJ2-3; D: TRBD1; size: -; V: TRBV28; CDR3: CASTDTGADTQYF; DNA: TGTGCCAGCACCGATACAGGGGCAGATACGCAGTATTTT
J: TRBJ1-4; D: TRBD1; size: -; V: TRBV2; CDR3: CASRGDRVNPTNEKLFF; DNA: TGTGCCAGCAGAGGGGACAGGGTGAATCCAACTAATGAAAAACTGTTTTTT
J: TRBJ1-2; D: -; size: once; V: TRBV7-2; CDR3: CASSLGYGFGYTF; DNA: TGTGCCAGCAGCTTAGGTTACGGGTTTGGCTACACCTTC
J: TRBJ1-2; D: -; size: -; V: TRBV24-1; CDR3: CATSDLGGDGYTF; DNA: TGTGCCACCAGTGATTTGGGAGGGGATGGCTACACCTTC
J: TRBJ1-6; D: -; size: -; V: TRBV6-5; CDR3: CASSPNRRDPPLHF; DNA: TGTGCCAGCAGCCCGAACAGGCGGGATCCACCCCTCCACTTT
J: TRBJ2-3; D: -; size: -; V: TRBV20-1; CDR3: CSALSTDTQYF; DNA: TGCAGTGCCCTGAGCACAGATACGCAGTATTTT
J: TRBJ2-7; D: TRBD2; size: -; V: TRBV5-6; CDR3: CASSLFSGRASYEQYF; DNA: TGTGCCAGCAGCCTGTTTAGCGGGAGGGCCTCTTACGAGCAGTACTTC
J: TRBJ1-3; D: TRBD1; size: once; V: TRBV19; CDR3: CASNRGSGNTIYF; DNA: TGTGCCAGTAACAGGGGGAGTGGAAACACCATATATTTT
J: TRBJ1-4; D: -; size: -; V: TRBV9; CDR3: CASSLEGGNEKLFF; DNA: TGTGCCAGCAGCCTCGAGGGCGGAAATGAAAAACTGTTTTTT
J: TRBJ1-2; D: -; size: -; V: TRBV4-3; CDR3: CASSQDLWTWGYGYTF; DNA: TGCGCCAGCAGCCAAGATCTATGGACCTGGGGCTATGGCTACACCTTC
J: TRBJ1-5; D: -; size: once; V: TRBV6-5; CDR3: CASSYSAGNQPQHF; DNA: TGTGCCAGCAGTTACTCGGCAGGCAATCAGCCCCAGCATTTT
J: TRBJ1-6; D: -; size: few; V: TRBV2; CDR3: CASSARSLNSPLHF; DNA: TGTGCCAGCAGTGCCCGCAGCCTCAATTCACCCCTCCACTTT
J: TRBJ1-5; D: -; size: few; V: TRBV19; CDR3: CASSYGKSLSNQPQHF; DNA: TGTGCCAGTAGTTACGGGAAATCCCTAAGCAATCAGCCCCAGCATTTT
J: TRBJ2-7; D: -; size: -; V: TRBV24-1; CDR3: CATSPRDGTYEQYF; DNA: TGTGCCACCAGCCCCCGGGACGGAACCTACGAGCAGTACTTC
J: TRBJ2-3; D: TRBD1; size: -; V: TRBV29-1; CDR3: CSVAIGTGFTDTQYF; DNA: TGCAGCGTTGCCATCGGGACAGGGTTTACAGATACGCAGTATTTT
J: TRBJ2-7; D: TRBD2; size: once; V: TRBV19; CDR3: CASSLGTSGSYEQYF; DNA: TGTGCCAGTAGTCTCGGGACTAGCGGGAGCTACGAGCAGTACTTC
J: TRBJ1-1; D: -; size: -; V: TRBV6-5; CDR3: CASRRLEGSAEAFF; DNA: TGTGCCAGCAGGCGACTCGAGGGGAGCGCTGAAGCTTTCTTT
J: TRBJ2-1; D: -; size: -; V: TRBV28; CDR3: CASSHSWHEQFF; DNA: TGTGCCAGCAGCCATAGCTGGCATGAGCAGTTCTTC
J: TRBJ1-5; D: -; size: -; V: TRBV4-3; CDR3: CASSQDYGPSQPQHF; DNA: TGCGCCAGCAGCCAAGATTATGGACCGAGCCAGCCCCAGCATTTT
J: TRBJ1-3; D: -; size: -; V: TRBV7-9; CDR3: CASSSIWGLGNTIYF; DNA: TGTGCCAGCAGCTCCATCTGGGGACTTGGAAACACCATATATTTT
J: TRBJ1-5; D: TRBD1; size: -; V: TRBV11-2; CDR3: CASSQTGGQPQHF; DNA: TGTGCCAGCAGCCAGACAGGGGGTCAGCCCCAGCATTTT
J: TRBJ2-7; D: -; size: -; V: TRBV10-3; CDR3: CAISYRGPYEQYF; DNA: TGTGCCATCAGTTACCGGGGACCTTACGAGCAGTACTTC
J: TRBJ1-2; D: -; size: -; V: TRBV28; CDR3: CASSSGGLHGYTF; DNA: TGTGCCAGCAGCTCGGGGGGGCTCCATGGCTACACCTTC
J: TRBJ2-2; D: -; size: -; V: TRBV19; CDR3: CACQPAGINTGELFF; DNA: TGTGCCTGCCAACCCGCCGGGATCAACACCGGGGAGCTGTTTTTT
J: TRBJ2-1; D: TRBD1; size: -; V: TRBV6-4; CDR3: CASSDGTGPFAYEQFF; DNA: TGTGCCAGCAGTGACGGGACAGGGCCTTTTGCCTATGAGCAGTTCTTC
J: TRBJ1-5; D: -; size: -; V: TRBV18; CDR3: CASSPGGRGDQPQHF; DNA: TGTGCCAGCTCACCGGGGGGGCGAGGCGATCAGCCCCAGCATTTT
J: TRBJ1-1; D: TRBD1; size: -; V: TRBV4-3; CDR3: CASSDPGQGGTEAFF; DNA: TGCGCCAGCAGTGACCCGGGACAGGGGGGAACTGAAGCTTTCTTT
J: TRBJ1-5; D: -; size: few; V: TRBV7-2; CDR3: CASSPPGGANQPQHF; DNA: TGTGCCAGCAGCCCCCCGGGGGGGGCCAATCAGCCCCAGCATTTT
J: TRBJ1-1; D: -; size: -; V: TRBV7-2; CDR3: CASSFLEGNTEAFF; DNA: TGTGCCAGCAGCTTCCTGGAGGGGAACACTGAAGCTTTCTTT
J: TRBJ2-7; D: -; size: few; V: TRBV29-1; CDR3: CSVGSLPGSYEQYF; DNA: TGCAGCGTTGGTTCCCTCCCGGGGAGCTACGAGCAGTACTTC
J: TRBJ2-7; D: TRBD1; size: once; V: TRBV30; CDR3: CAWSVQGASEQYF; DNA: TGTGCCTGGAGTGTCCAGGGGGCGAGCGAGCAGTACTTC
J: TRBJ2-5; D: -; size: once; V: TRBV11-2; CDR3: CASSPRTVQETQYF; DNA: TGTGCCAGCAGCCCTCGGACGGTTCAAGAGACCCAGTACTTC
J: TRBJ2-7; D: -; size: -; V: TRBV27; CDR3: CASSLLSTGEQYF; DNA: TGTGCCAGCAGTTTACTCAGTACTGGCGAGCAGTACTTC
J: TRBJ1-5; D: -; size: -; V: TRBV18; CDR3: CASSPPGRDQPQHF; DNA: TGTGCCAGCTCACCACCCGGGAGAGATCAGCCCCAGCATTTT
J: TRBJ2-2; D: -; size: -; V: TRBV5-4; CDR3: CASSQDRPNTGELFF; DNA: TGTGCCAGCAGCCAAGACAGACCGAACACCGGGGAGCTGTTTTTT
J: TRBJ2-7; D: TRBD2; size: -; V: TRBV5-1; CDR3: CASSLRIGGAGAAYEQYF; DNA: TGCGCCAGCAGCTTGAGAATCGGTGGGGCGGGAGCTGCCTACGAGCAGTACTTC
J: TRBJ1-6; D: -; size: -; V: TRBV6-5; CDR3: CASTLNRDHSPLHF; DNA: TGTGCCAGCACCCTCAACAGGGACCATTCACCCCTCCACTTT
J: TRBJ2-2; D: -; size: once; V: TRBV21-1; CDR3: CASSKVDTVTGELFF; DNA: TGTGCCAGCAGCAAAGTCGACACCGTTACCGGGGAGCTGTTTTTT
J: TRBJ2-1; D: -; size: -; V: TRBV28; CDR3: CASTSSSYNEQFF; DNA: TGTGCCAGCACGAGTAGCTCCTACAATGAGCAGTTCTTC
J: TRBJ2-7; D: TRBD2; size: -; V: TRBV10-3; CDR3: CAISPGLAGDEQYF; DNA: TGTGCCATCAGCCCAGGACTAGCGGGTGACGAGCAGTACTTC
J: TRBJ2-3; D: TRBD2; size: -; V: TRBV11-2; CDR3: CASSFTMGLAESYTQYF; DNA: TGTGCCAGCAGCTTCACTATGGGACTAGCGGAGTCCTATACGCAGTATTTT